This T cell receptor (beta chain) was obtained from a study of Ad26.COV2.S vaccination and SARS-CoV-2 variants. Findings and limits, study-wide: CD8+ and CD4+ T cells specific for spike reportedly responded with substantial breadth after vaccination. Spike-specific TCR breadth ran higher among vaccine recipients than placebo recipients. Researchers cautioned that TCR breadth and depth analyses may have underestimated total T cell responses.

Some clones are missing from TCRdb's copy, which holds only in-frame ones; the method was immunoSEQ multiplex PCR. The sample gives some 370,000 clones, around four fifths of which show up once; approximately 7% is in the top ten. The treatment was: approximately 18 received Ad26.COV2.S at low or high dose, single or two shots; a few received placebo; per-sample allocation not given. Samples were taken on day 63 after the first vaccine or placebo injection. The CDR3 runs 16 residues. Germline V gene sequence: CDR1 MNHNS, CDR2 SASEGT. Trimming left V 0 bases short and J 4 bases short, with 15 bases between. Only one count was recorded for this clone. The antigen is unknown.

The specimen comprised peripheral blood, sampled in a trial of Ad26.COV2.S vaccine versus placebo. The V gene is TRBV6-1, the J gene TRBJ1-1; D gene ambiguous. The clonotype originates from a person aged 18-60 years who received the Ad26.COV2.S COVID-19 vaccine or a placebo. The CDR3 region is CASSEAHREEGTEAFF. The CDR3 nucleotides are TGTGCCAGCAGTGAAGCGCATCGGGAAGAGGGCACTGAAGCTTTCTTT.